The clone carrying this T cell receptor beta chain came up a few times. The antigen is undetermined. Other DNA sequences from this sample encode an identical CDR3 as well. All donors participated as healthy donors of bone marrow. Although they were nominally healthy when sampled, donors likely had unrecorded immune exposures. A multiplex PCR was run with 60 Vbeta primers and 13 Jbeta primers. Using immunoSEQ multiplex PCR, the repertoire was profiled, and TCRdb retains in-frame clones only, with some absent. Of around 200,000 clones listed, roughly four fifths are singletons. This entry is derived from a study of cytomegalovirus exposure and HLA in healthy donors. The germline V and J ends were trimmed by 0 bases and 0 bases, with 6 bases remaining between them. The CDR3 extends over 14 amino acids. Per germline, CDR1 SGHRS and CDR2 YFSETQ. Study findings and constraints: TCR beta chains numbering approximately 150 were designated cytomegalovirus-associated. Rare TCR sequences predominated, though certain public TCRs were found in many donors.

The chain employs TRBV5-1 and TRBJ1-1, with D uncertain. Sequencing was carried out using PBMCs. This TCR was sampled from a man between 25 and 39 years old in good health and CMV-seronegative. The CDR3 DNA follows: TGCGCCAGCAGCTTGGCAGGTATGAACACTGAAGCTTTCTTT. Protein: CASSLAGMNTEAFF. Looking up the rest from reference TRBV5-1 and TRBJ1-1 gives the full variable domain: KAGVTQTPRYLIKTRGQQVTLSCSPISGHRSVSWYQQTPGQGLQFLFEYFSETQRNKGNFPGRFSGRQFSNSRSEMNVSTLELGDSALYLCASSLAGMNTEAFFGQGTRLTVV.